The 3 T cell receptor beta chains listed next were all sequenced from one sample in a study of cytomegalovirus exposure and HLA in healthy donors (dated by TCRdb to the late 2010s). To prepare the library, the immunoSEQ multiplex PCR assay was applied. For the multiplex PCR, a mixture combining 60 forward primers for TCR Vbeta segments and 13 reverse primers for TCR Jbeta segments was used. TCRdb limited this immuneACCESS table to in-frame rearrangements with V and J called. A share of clones is missing; checked studies link under half to unresolved V genes, and the rest is unexplained. This sample gives 70,000 to 100,000 clones in total; roughly 70% of them show up just once. The ten most abundant clones make up about 2.9% of the sample. The source material was PBMCs. The receptors were sampled from a man aged 45-65 years in good health and CMV-seronegative.

This chain uses TRBV7-9 with TRBJ1-4; D is perhaps TRBD1 (5 bases). Germline-derived CDR1 and CDR2 are SEHNR and FQNEAQ (reference sequence). With 3 bases removed from V and 5 bases from J, the gap between germline ends came to 13 bases. CDR3 length: 15 residues. CDR3 in amino acids: CASSLDAGTNEKLFF. The CDR3 DNA reads as TGTGCCAGCAGCTTGGACGCGGGGACGAATGAAAAACTGTTTTTT.

The genes are TRBV6-5 and TRBJ2-1; 7 positions match TRBD2. J lost 3 bases, V lost 2 bases, and 4 bases had no gene match. This CDR3 has 15 residues. Germline assignment: CDR1 MNHEY and CDR2 SVGAGI. This CDR3 is CASSYLAGDYNEQFF. DNA of the CDR3: TGTGCCAGCAGTTACCTTGCGGGGGACTACAATGAGCAGTTCTTC.

This clone occurred a few times. The chain combines TRBV4-2 with TRBJ1-5; no firm D call. The CDR3 contains 14 residues. V shed 1 base and J shed 5 bases, with 9 bases lying between them. Germline loops: CDR1 LGHNA, CDR2 YNFKEQ. The CDR3 loop reads CASSQARGDQPQHF. The CDR3 region has the DNA TGTGCCAGCAGCCAAGCCCGCGGGGATCAGCCCCAGCATTTT.